This T cell receptor beta chain was identified in a study of blood T cells in healthy people across ages (dated by TCRdb to the mid-2010s). As for the study more broadly: In model experiments, roughly one uniquely barcoded TCR beta cDNA molecule per two T cells was captured by template switching. Age-related changes in TCR beta repertoire diversity were measured in the study by deep sequencing normalized with unique cDNA molecular identifiers. The donors were split into four age groups: young (average about 15 years), middle-aged (around 40), aged (over 55) and long-lived (roughly 77). Two additional independent replicas of 1 million unique cDNA reads from the same blood draw were analyzed for two donors (one aged 18 to 30 and one aged 80 or older).

The method behind the library was 5' RACE. The sequencer was an Illumina HiSeq 2500. A second PCR of roughly 7 to 12 cycles was run with a J-beta primer mix and a sample-barcoded 5' primer. A unique molecular identifier was introduced onto each TCR beta cDNA molecule by a template-switch 5' adaptor carrying 12 random nucleotides. Each sample yielded at least 3 million CDR3-containing paired-end reads. First-strand cDNA synthesis was performed from all RNA using the Mint cDNA synthesis kit, with priming by a TRBC-specific oligonucleotide. Following uracil-DNA glycosylase treatment, all cDNA underwent a first 18-cycle PCR with the universal primers M1SS and BC2_uni_R. The original methods were these. For normalization, 1 million high-quality reads were randomly selected from each sample, with every read carrying a distinct molecular identifier. Instead of being binned into consensus sequences, reads that shared molecular identifiers were thrown out. MiTCR, run with a Q25 quality threshold and the strictest error-elimination algorithm, handled CDR3 identification, clonotype clustering and error correction. Lower-bound total TCR beta diversity was estimated with a nonparametric unseen species model using Euler transformation. The public reads were reanalyzed by TCRdb: fastp trimming at Q25, MiXCR alignment, in-frame beta chains only. Each CDR3 protein appears once, grouped with its most common genes and DNA. The V and J calls follow TCRdb's processing rather than the paper's. The sample contains 750,000 to 1,000,000 distinct CDR3 sequences, approximately 32% of them found a single time. The ten top clones hold about 10% of the sample.

On the study overall, not on this receptor specifically: There was a strong correlation between observed TCR beta diversity and the percentage of naive T cells measured by flow cytometry. Estimates of total diversity from one million sequenced T cells were regarded as lower bounds and underestimates. Because profiling used bulk unsorted PBMCs, naive and antigen-experienced compartments could not be compared conclusively. Because donor CMV infection status was unknown, age-related changes in expanded clonotypes were potentially confounded. As age increased, observed TCR beta diversity per million T cells dropped in a roughly linear way, and a significant reduction was already evident by age 40. Compared with the aged group, the long-lived group had more naive CD4+ T cells, fewer expanded clones and increased TCR diversity, suggesting age selection.

The cysteine opens and the phenylalanine closes a CDR3 of 13 amino acids. Only the CDR3 DNA is retained, 39 bases long and in frame from the first base. V and J are trimmed by 7 bases and 5 bases, and the gene matches miss 7 bases of the junction. There are many counts of this clonotype. This clone's antigen is unknown. Per-base qualities were not stored, and no clone one base away is much larger. The approximately 39 donors, aged about 6 to 95 years, were systemically healthy Caucasian individuals from Russia. About 9.6 milliliters of peripheral blood were collected from each donor into EDTA-treated Vacutainer tubes. PBMCs were isolated by Ficoll-Paque density-gradient centrifugation, with at least 7 million obtained per sample. Total RNA, at least 5.5 micrograms per sample, was extracted from PBMCs with Trizol reagent. For every donor, an aliquot of PBMCs went through flow cytometry to measure the percentages of naive CD45RAhigh/CD27high T cells.

This same sample was also part of a study on T cells of mothers and their children. As that second study puts it: The donors were nine systemically healthy Caucasian individuals, made up of three mothers and their six children. cDNA synthesis used all of the extracted RNA, with approximately 1.4 ug of RNA in each 15 ul reaction. In the second PCR, the M1S primer introduced both the sample barcodes and 2-4 random nucleotides. Over 9.5 million TCR beta CDR3 reads were obtained for each mother, and about 3 million reads were obtained for each child. TCR recombination output is similarly shaped by thymic selection in related and unrelated pairs, with a minor effect exerted by inherited differences. Normalized repertoire overlap was always found to be slightly, but never significantly, higher in related mother-child pairs than in unrelated mother-child pairs. Persistent microchimeric T cell clones were not detected, at a sensitivity of around 95 clones per million clonotypes. To look for features that set related mother-child pairs apart from unrelated individuals, the researchers ran deep NGS to compare the TCR beta repertoires of mothers and children. Mothers averaged about 40 +/- 4 years of age and children averaged roughly 12 +/- 4 years. After adapters were ligated using NEBNext reagents, the libraries underwent 100+100 nt paired-end sequencing on an Illumina HiSeq 2000. To avoid cross-contamination, the mother libraries and the child libraries were prepared a month apart and sequenced in separate runs. For each donor, somewhere between about 450,000 and 2,000,000 distinct TCR beta clonotypes were identified. Naive TCR beta clonotypes were estimated from low-frequency clonotypes matched to each donor's FACS-determined naive share, without sorting.

Recombination joined TRBV12-3 or TRBV12-4 with TRBJ2-7, and TRBD2 aligns with 8 junction nucleotides. The TCR comes from a woman in her 40s in good health. Material for sequencing was blood. The bases are TGTGCCAGCACCCCCGGGGGGGTAAACGAGCAGTACTTC. The translation is CASTPGGVNEQYF.